These 2 T cell receptor beta chains share one sample of origin, sequenced in a study of cytomegalovirus exposure and HLA in healthy donors. 60 Vbeta and 13 Jbeta primers were used in PCR. Some clones are missing from TCRdb's copy, which holds only in-frame ones; the method was immunoSEQ multiplex PCR. The repertoire includes about 31,000 clones, approximately 90% of them detected once, and 2.7% sits in the top ten. The sequencing sample was made of PBMCs. The receptors derive from a boy aged 5 to 17 in good health and CMV-seronegative.

This clone has only one observation. The gene calls are TRBV19 and TRBJ1-5, with D perhaps matching TRBD1 (6 bases). The CDR3 consists of 14 residues. V lost 10 bases to trimming and J lost 3 bases, with 16 bases between them. CDR1 is LNHDA and CDR2 is SQIVND in the germline V gene (reference sequence). CDR3 DNA sequence: TGTGCCACGCAGCAGGGGACAATCAATCAGCCCCAGCATTTT. This sequence encodes CATQQGTINQPQHF. Drawing the rest from reference TRBV19 and TRBJ1-5, the complete variable domain is DGGITQSPKYLFRKEGQNVTLSCEQNLNHDAMYWYRQDPGQGLRLIYYSQIVNDFQKGDIAEGYSVSREKKESFPLTVTSAQKNPTAFYLCATQQGTINQPQHFGDGTRLSIL.

In this sample, this clone turned up once. The chain carries TRBV14 and TRBJ2-2, with 14 bases identical to TRBD2. The CDR3 runs to 17 residues. V was clipped by 2 bases and J by 5 bases; unmatched bases: 4. CDR1 is SGHDN and CDR2 is FVKESK in the germline V gene. The DNA for the CDR3 is TGTGCCAGCAGCCAACTCGGACTAGCGGGGGGAACCGGGGAGCTGTTTTTT. As protein: CASSQLGLAGGTGELFF.